This T cell receptor (beta chain) was captured in a study of shared clonotypes between healthy human individuals. Study-wide findings and caveats: Approximately 5.3% was the fraction of naive CD4 clonotypes found shared across a few donors.

Using immunoSEQ multiplex PCR, the repertoire was profiled, and TCRdb retains in-frame clones only, with some absent. The sample consists of roughly 120,000 clones, 55% to 80% of them appearing once. With respect to this clone: The target antigen is unknown.

V shed 0 bases, J shed 8 bases, and the junction held 1 base outside the gene matches. The V gene's germline CDR1 is SGHRS and CDR2 YFSETQ. The CDR3 length is 12 residues. Sequenced: memory CD8+ T cells sorted from blood. Noted subset: CD45RO+ cells pooled with CCR7-negative TemRA cells. The TCR sequence derives from a woman in her twenties or thirties in good health. The chain employs TRBV5-1 and TRBJ1-1, with TRBD1 matching 7 bases. The CDR3 DNA reads TGCGCCAGCAGCTTGGGGGACAGAGAAGCTTTCTTT. It is translated as CASSLGDREAFF.